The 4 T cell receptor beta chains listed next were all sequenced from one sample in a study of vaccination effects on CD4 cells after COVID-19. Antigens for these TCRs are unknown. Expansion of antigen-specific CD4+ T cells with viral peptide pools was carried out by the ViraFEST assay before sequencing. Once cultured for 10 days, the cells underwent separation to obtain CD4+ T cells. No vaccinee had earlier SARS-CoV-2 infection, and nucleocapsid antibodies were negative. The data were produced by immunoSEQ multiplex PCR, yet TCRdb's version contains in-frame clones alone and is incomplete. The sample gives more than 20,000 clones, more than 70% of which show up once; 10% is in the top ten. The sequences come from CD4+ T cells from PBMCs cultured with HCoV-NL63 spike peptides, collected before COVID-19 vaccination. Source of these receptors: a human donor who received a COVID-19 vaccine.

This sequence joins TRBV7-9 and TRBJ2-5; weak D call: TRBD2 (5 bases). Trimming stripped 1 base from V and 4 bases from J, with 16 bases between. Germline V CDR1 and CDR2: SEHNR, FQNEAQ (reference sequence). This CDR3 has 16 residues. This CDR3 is CASSLDVAPSPETQYF. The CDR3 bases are TGTGCCAGCAGCTTAGACGTAGCGCCCTCTCCAGAGACCCAGTACTTC.

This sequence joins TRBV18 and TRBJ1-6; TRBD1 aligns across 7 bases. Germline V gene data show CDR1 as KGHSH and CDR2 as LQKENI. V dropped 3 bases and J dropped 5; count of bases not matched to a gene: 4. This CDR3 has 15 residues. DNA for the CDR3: TGTGCCAGCTCACCTCGGGACAGCCATAATTCACCCCTCCACTTT. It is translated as CASSPRDSHNSPLHF.

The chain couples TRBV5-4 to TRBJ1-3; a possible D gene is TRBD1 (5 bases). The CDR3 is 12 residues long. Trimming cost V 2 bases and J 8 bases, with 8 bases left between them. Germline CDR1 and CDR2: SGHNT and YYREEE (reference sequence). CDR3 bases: TGTGCCAGCAGCTTTTGGGGCGACACCATATATTTT. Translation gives CASSFWGDTIYF.

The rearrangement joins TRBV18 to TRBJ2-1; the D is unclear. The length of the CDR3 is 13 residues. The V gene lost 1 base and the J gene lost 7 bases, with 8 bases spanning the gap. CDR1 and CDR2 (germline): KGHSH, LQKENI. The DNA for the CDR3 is TGTGCCAGCTCACCACTTAGCACTAATGAGCAGTTCTTC. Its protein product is CASSPLSTNEQFF.